Below, one T cell receptor beta chain is given with its context. As processed by the authors: Amplification of reference gene primers provided the estimated nucleated cell counts. The method was immunoSEQ multiplex PCR; TCRdb's version includes in-frame clones alone and lacks a portion of them. V and J calls and clone size are those listed in that table; D and trimming were worked out from the DNA. Among under 250,000 clones, 83% were seen once, and the ten largest hold 2% to 3%. The data are from a study of blood T cell repertoires in COVID-19. V was trimmed by 6 bases and J by 2 bases, leaving 14 bases between them. This CDR3 has 14 residues. Germline CDR1 MNHEY, CDR2 SVGAGI.

The chain has TRBV6-5 and TRBJ2-7, with a tentative D call TRBD1 (6 bases). The specimen was peripheral blood. This clonotype originated in a woman aged 35 to 49 with active or convalescent COVID-19. The DNA for the CDR3 is TGTGCCAGCAGCGAGGGGACATTTGCCTACGAGCAGTACTTC. Translation gives CASSEGTFAYEQYF.